This T cell receptor beta chain was retrieved from a study of cytomegalovirus exposure and HLA in healthy donors. The study, taken as a whole, reports: About 150 TCR beta chains were listed as cytomegalovirus-associated. In a later analysis, first-cohort TCR clusters were found to tend to co-occur in the 130 or so validation repertoires.

Comment on this clone: Antigen specificity is unknown.

Sequencing used immunoSEQ multiplex PCR; TCRdb keeps in-frame clones, though not all of them. The sample includes about 180,000 clones, 85% of them seen just once. CDR1 and CDR2 (germline): SGHKS, YYEKEE (reference sequence). The CDR3 extends over 17 amino acids. The ends lost 2 bases at V and 5 bases at J; junction bases unmatched: 15. This clonotype was obtained from a man aged 18 to 30 in good health and CMV-seropositive. Sequencing was carried out using PBMCs. The chain has TRBV5-5 and TRBJ2-7, with 8 bases matching TRBD2. CDR3 in DNA: TGTGCCAGCAGCTTCCTGCAACTAGCGGCCCAGCCCCACGAGCAGTACTTC. Protein sequence: CASSFLQLAAQPHEQYF.